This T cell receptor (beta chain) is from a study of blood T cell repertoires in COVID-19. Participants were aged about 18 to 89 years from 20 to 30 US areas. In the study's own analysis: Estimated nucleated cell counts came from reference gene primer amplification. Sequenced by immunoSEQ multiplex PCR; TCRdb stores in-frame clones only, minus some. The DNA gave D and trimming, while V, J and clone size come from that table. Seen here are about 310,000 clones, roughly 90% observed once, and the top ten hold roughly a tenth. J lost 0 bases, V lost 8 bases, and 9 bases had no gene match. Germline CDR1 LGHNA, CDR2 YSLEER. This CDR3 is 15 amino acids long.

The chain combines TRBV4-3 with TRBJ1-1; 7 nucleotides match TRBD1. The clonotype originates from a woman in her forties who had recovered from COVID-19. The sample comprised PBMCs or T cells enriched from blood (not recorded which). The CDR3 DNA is TGCGCCAGCCGACAGGGCAATTGGATGAACACTGAAGCTTTCTTT. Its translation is CASRQGNWMNTEAFF.